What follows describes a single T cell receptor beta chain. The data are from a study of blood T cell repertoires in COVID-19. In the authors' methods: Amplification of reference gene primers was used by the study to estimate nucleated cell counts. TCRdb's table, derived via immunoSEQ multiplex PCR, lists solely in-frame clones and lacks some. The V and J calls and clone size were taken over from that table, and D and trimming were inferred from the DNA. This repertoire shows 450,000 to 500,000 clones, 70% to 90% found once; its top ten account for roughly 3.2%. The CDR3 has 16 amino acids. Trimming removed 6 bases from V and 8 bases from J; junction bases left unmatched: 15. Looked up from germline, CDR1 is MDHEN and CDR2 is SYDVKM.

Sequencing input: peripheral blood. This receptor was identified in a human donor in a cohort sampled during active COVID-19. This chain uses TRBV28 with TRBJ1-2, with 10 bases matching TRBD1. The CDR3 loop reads CASRPNTGTGENGYTF. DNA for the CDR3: TGTGCCAGCAGACCCAACACCGGGACAGGGGAAAACGGCTACACCTTC.